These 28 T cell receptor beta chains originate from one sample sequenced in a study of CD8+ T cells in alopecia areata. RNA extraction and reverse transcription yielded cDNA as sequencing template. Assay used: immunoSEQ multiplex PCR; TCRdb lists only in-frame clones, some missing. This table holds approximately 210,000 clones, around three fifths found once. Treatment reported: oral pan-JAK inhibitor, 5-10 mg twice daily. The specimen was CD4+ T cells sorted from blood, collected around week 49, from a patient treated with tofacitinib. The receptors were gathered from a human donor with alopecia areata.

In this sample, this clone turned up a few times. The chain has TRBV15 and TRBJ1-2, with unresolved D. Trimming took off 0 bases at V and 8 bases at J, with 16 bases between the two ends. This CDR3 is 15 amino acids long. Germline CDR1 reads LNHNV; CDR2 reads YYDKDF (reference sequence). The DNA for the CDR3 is TGTGCCACCAGCAGAGATCTTACCGGGTCCAGCGGCTACACCTTC. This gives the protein CATSRDLTGSSGYTF.

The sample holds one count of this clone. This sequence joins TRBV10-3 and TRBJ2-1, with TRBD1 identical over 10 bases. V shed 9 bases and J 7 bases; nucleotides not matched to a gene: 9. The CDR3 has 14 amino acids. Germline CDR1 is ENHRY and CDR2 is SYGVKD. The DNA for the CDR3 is TGTGCCATTAGACAGGGGGCAGCGGTAAATGAGCAGTTCTTC. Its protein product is CAIRQGAAVNEQFF.

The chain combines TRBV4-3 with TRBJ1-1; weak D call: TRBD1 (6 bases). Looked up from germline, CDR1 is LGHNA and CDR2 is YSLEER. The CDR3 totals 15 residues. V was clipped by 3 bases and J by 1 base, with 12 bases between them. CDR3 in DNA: TGCGCCAGCAGCCAGGCCGACAGGCCGAACACTGAAGCTTTCTTT. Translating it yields CASSQADRPNTEAFF.

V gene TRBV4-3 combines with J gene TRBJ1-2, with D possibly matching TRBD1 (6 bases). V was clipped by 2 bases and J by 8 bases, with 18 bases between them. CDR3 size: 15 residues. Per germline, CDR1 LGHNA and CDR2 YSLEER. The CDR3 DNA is TGCGCCAGCAGCCAATTTAGCAGGGGAGCCCCCGGCTACACCTTC. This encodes CASSQFSRGAPGYTF.

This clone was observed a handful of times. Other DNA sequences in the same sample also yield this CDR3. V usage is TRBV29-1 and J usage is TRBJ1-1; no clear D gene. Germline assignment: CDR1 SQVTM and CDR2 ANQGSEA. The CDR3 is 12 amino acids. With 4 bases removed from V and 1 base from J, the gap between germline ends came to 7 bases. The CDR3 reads CSVGEGNTEAFF. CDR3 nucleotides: TGCAGCGTTGGGGAGGGGAACACTGAAGCTTTCTTT.

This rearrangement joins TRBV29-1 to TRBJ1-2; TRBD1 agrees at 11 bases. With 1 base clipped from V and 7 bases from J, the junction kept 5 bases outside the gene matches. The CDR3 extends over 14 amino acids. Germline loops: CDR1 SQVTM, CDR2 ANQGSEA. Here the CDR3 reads CSVEVWGQGVGYTF. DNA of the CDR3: TGCAGCGTTGAAGTCTGGGGACAGGGGGTTGGCTACACCTTC.

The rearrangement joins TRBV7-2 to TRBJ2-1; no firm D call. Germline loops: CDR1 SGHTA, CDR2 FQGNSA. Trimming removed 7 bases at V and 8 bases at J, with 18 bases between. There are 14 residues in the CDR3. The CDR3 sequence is CASNPRSRIDEQFF. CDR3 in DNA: TGTGCCAGCAACCCTAGGTCCCGGATCGATGAGCAGTTCTTC. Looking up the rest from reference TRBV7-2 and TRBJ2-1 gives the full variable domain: GAGVSQSPSNKVTEKGKDVELRCDPISGHTALYWYRQSLGQGLEFLIYFQGNSAPDKSGLPSDRFSAERTGGSVSTLTIQRTQQEDSAVYLCASNPRSRIDEQFFGPGTRLTVL.

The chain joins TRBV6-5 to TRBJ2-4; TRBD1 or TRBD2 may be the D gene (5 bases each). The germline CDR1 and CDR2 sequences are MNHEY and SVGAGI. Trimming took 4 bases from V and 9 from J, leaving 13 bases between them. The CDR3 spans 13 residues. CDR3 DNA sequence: TGTGCCAGCAGTTTGGTCCCAGGGAGCATTCAGTACTTC. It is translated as CASSLVPGSIQYF.

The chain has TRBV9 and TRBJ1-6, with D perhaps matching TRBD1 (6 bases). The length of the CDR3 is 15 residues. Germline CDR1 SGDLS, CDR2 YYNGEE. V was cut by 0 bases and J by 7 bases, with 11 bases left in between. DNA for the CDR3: TGTGCCAGCAGCGTAGAAGGGCAGGGGAATTCACCCCTCCACTTT. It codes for CASSVEGQGNSPLHF.

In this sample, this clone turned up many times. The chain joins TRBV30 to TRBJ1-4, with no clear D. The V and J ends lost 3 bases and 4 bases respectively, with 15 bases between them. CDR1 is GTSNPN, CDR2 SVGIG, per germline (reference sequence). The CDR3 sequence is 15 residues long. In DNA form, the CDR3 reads TGTGCCTGGAGGAACGGGGATACAGTTAATGAAAAACTGTTTTTT. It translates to CAWRNGDTVNEKLFF.

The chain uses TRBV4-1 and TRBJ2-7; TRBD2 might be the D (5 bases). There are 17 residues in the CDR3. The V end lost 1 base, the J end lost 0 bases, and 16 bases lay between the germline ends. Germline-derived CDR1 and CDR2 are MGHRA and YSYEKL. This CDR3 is CASSQANGSASSYEQYF. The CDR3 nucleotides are TGCGCCAGCAGCCAAGCTAATGGGAGTGCTAGCTCCTACGAGCAGTACTTC.

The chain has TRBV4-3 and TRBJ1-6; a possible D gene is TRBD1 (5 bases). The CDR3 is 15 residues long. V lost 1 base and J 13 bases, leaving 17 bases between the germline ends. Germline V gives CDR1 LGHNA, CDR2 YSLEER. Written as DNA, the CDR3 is TGCGCCAGCAGCCAAGCCCCGGGACCCCGGGAGCCCCTCCACTTT. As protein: CASSQAPGPREPLHF.

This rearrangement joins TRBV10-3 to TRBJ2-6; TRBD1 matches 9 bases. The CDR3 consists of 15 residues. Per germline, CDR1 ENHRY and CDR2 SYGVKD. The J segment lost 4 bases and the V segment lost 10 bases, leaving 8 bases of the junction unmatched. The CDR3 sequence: CATWTGASGANVLTF. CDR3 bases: TGTGCCACTTGGACAGGGGCAAGCGGGGCCAACGTCCTGACTTTC.

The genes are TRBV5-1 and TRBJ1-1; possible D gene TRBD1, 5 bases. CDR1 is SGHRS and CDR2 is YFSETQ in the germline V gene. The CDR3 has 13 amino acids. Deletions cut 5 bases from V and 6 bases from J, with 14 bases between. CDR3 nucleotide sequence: TGCGCCAGCAGACGAGACAGCGTTTCTGAAGCTTTCTTT. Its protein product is CASRRDSVSEAFF.

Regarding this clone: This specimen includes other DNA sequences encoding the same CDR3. CDR3 DNA: TGCAGCGCTAGCGGGGGGGCCCCCTACAATGAGCAGTTCTTC. Protein: CSASGGAPYNEQFF. The rearrangement links TRBV29-1 to TRBJ2-1; 12 bases are a match to TRBD2. V lost 7 bases, J lost 2 bases, and 3 bases stayed unmatched. Germline V CDR1 and CDR2: SQVTM, ANQGSEA. CDR3 size: 14 residues.

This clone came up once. CDR3 region: CAWSVAASGGADTQYF. CDR3 nucleotides: TGTGCCTGGAGTGTAGCGGCTAGCGGGGGGGCAGATACGCAGTATTTT. This rearrangement joins TRBV30 to TRBJ2-3; 12 nucleotides line up with TRBD2. V gave up 0 bases and J gave up 4 bases; unmatched junction bases: 5. This CDR3 is 16 amino acids long. CDR1 is GTSNPN, CDR2 SVGIG, per germline (reference sequence).

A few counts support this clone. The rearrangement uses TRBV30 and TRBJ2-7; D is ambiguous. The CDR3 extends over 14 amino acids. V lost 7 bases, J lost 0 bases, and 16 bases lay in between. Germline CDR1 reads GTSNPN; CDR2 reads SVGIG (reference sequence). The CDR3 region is CASRSQTHSYEQYF. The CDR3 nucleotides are TGTGCCTCAAGGAGTCAGACCCACTCCTACGAGCAGTACTTC.

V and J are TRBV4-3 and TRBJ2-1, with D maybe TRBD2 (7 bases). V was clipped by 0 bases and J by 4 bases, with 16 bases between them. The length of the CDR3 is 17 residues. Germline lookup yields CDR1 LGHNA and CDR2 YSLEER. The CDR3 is CASSQEGGGAFYNEQFF. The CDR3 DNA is TGCGCCAGCAGCCAAGAAGGTGGGGGGGCCTTTTACAATGAGCAGTTCTTC.

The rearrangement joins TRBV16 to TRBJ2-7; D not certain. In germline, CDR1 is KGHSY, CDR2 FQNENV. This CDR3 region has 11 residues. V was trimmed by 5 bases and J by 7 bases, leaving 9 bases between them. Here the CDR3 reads CASSAQDEQYF. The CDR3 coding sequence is TGTGCCAGCAGCGCTCAAGATGAGCAGTACTTC.

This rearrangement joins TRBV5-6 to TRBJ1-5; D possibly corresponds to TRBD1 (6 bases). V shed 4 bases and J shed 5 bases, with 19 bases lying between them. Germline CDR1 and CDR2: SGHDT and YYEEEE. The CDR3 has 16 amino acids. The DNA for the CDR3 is TGTGCCAGCAGCGAAGCGGGGGGGCGAGAAGATCAGCCCCAGCATTTT. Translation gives CASSEAGGREDQPQHF.

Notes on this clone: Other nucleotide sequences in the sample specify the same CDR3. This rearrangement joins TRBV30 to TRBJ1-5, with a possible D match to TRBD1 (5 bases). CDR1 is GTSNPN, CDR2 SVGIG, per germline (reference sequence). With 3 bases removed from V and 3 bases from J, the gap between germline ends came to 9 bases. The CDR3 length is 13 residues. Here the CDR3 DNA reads TGTGCCTGGAGGGGGGGAGACAATCAGCCCCAGCATTTT. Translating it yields CAWRGGDNQPQHF.

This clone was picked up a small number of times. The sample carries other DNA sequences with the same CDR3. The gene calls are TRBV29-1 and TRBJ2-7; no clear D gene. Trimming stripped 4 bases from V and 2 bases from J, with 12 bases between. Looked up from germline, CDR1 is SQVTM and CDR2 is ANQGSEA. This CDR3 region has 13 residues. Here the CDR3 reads CSVGGGGPYEQYF. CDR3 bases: TGCAGCGTTGGTGGCGGCGGACCCTACGAGCAGTACTTC.

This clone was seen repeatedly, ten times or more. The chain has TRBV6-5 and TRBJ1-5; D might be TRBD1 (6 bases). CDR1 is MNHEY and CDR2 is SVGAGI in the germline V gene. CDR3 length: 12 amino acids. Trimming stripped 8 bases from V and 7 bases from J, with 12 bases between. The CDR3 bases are TGTGCCAGCCCTAGGGGGAAACAGCCCCAGCATTTT. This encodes CASPRGKQPQHF.

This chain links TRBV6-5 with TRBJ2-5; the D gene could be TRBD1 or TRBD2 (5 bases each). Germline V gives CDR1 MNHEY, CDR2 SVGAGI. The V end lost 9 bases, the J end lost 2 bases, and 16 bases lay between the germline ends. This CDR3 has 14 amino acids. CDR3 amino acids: CASKLARGQETQYF. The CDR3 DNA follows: TGTGCCAGTAAATTGGCGAGGGGACAAGAGACCCAGTACTTC.

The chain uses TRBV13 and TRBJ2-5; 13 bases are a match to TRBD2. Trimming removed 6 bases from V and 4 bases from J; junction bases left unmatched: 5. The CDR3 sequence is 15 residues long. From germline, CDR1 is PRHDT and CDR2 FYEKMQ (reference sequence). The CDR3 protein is CASSSRLAGGETQYF. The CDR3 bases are TGTGCCAGCAGTTCGCGACTAGCGGGAGGAGAGACCCAGTACTTC.

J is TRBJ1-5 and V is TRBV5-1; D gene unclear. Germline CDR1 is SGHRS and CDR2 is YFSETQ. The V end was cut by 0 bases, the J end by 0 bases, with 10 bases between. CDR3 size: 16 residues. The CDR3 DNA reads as TGCGCCAGCAGCTTGGAAGGAGGCCCTAGCAATCAGCCCCAGCATTTT. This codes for CASSLEGGPSNQPQHF.

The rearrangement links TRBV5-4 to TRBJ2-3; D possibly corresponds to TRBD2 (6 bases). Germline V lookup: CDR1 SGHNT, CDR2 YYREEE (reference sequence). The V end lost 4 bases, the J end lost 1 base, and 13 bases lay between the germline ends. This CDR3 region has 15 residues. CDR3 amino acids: CASSLEGYGTDTQYF. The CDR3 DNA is TGTGCCAGCAGCCTGGAGGGCTATGGCACAGATACGCAGTATTTT.

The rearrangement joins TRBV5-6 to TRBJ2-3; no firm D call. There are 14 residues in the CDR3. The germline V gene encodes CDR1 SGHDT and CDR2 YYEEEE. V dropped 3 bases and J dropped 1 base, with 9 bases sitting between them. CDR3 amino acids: CASSSGWGTDTQYF. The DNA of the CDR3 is TGTGCCAGCAGCTCCGGGTGGGGCACAGATACGCAGTATTTT.